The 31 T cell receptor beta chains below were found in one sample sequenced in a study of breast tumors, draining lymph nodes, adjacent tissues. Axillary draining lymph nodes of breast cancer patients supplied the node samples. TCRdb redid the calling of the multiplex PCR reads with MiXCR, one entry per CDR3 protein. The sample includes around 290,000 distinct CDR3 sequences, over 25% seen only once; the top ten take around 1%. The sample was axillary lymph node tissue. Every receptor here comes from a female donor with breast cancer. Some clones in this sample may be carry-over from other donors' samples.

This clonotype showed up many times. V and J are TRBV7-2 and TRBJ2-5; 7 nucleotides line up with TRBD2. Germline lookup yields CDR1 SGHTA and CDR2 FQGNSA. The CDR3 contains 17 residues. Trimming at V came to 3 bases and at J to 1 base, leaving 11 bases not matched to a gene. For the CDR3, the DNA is TGTGCCAGCAGCTTCCGGGAGGAAGCTCCCTCCCAAGAGACCCAGTACTTC. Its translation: CASSFREEAPSQETQYF.

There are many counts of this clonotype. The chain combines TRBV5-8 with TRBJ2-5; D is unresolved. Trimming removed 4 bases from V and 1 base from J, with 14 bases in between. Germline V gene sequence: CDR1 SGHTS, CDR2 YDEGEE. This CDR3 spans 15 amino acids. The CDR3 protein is CASSPLGIRQETQYF. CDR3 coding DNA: TGTGCCAGCAGCCCCCTTGGGATCCGCCAAGAGACCCAGTACTTC. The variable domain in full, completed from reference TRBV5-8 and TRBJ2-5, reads EAGVTQSPTHLIKTRGQQATLRCSPISGHTSVYWYQQALGLGLQFLLWYDEGEERNRGNFPPRFSGRQFPNYSSELNVNALELEDSALYLCASSPLGIRQETQYFGPGTRLLVL.

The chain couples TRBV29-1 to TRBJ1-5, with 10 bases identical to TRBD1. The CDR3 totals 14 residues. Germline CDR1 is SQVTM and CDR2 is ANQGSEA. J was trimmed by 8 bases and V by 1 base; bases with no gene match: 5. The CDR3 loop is CSVEGTGGNEPQHF. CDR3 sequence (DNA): TGCAGCGTTGAAGGGACAGGGGGTAATGAGCCCCAGCATTTT.

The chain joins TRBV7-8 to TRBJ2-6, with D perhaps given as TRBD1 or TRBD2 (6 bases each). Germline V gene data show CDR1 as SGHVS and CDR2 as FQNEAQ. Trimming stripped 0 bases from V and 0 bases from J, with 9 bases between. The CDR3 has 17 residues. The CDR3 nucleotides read TGTGCCAGCAGCTTAGCGAAGGGGGGCTCTGGGGCCAACGTCCTGACTTTC. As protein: CASSLAKGGSGANVLTF.

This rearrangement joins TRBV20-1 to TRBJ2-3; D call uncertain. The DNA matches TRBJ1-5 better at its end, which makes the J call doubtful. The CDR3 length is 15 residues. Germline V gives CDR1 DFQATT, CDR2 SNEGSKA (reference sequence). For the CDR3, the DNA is TGCAGTGCTACCAGGACTAGCGGGAACGCACATACGCAGCATTTT. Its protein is CSATRTSGNAHTQHF.

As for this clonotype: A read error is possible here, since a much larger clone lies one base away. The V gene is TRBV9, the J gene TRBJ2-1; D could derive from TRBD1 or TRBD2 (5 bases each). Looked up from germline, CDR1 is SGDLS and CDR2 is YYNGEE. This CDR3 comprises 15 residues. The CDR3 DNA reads TGTGCCAGCAGCGTACGGGACGGAACAGTCAATGGGCAGTTCTTC. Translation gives CASSVRDGTVNGQFF. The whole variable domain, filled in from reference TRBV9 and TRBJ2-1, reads DSGVTQTPKHLITATGQRVTLRCSPRSGDLSVYWYQQSLDQGLQFLIQYYNGEERAKGNILERFSAQQFPDLHSELNLSSLELGDSALYFCASSVRDGTVNGQFFGPGTRLTVL.

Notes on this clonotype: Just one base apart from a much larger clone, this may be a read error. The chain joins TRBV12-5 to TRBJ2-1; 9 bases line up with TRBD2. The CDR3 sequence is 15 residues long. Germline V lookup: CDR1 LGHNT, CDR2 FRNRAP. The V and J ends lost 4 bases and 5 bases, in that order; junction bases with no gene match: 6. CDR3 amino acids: CASGCGASGNNEQFF. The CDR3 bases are TGTGCTAGTGGTTGCGGTGCTAGCGGGAACAATGAGCAGTTCTTC.

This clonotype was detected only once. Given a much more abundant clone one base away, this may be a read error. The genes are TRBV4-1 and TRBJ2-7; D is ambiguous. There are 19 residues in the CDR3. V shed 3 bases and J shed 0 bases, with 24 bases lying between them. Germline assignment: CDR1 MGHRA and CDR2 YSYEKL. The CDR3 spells CASSHEPTDPVAFSYEQYF. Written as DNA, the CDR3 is TGCGCCAGCAGCCATGAACCCACGGACCCCGTCGCCTTCTCCTACGAGCAGTACTTC.

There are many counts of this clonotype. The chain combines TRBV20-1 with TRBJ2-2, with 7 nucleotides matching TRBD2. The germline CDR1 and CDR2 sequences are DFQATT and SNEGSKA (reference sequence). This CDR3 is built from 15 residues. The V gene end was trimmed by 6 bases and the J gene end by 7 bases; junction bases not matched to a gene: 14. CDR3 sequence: CSARLAGAQDGELFF. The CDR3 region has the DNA TGCAGTGCCCGCCTGGCGGGAGCGCAGGACGGGGAGCTGTTTTTT.

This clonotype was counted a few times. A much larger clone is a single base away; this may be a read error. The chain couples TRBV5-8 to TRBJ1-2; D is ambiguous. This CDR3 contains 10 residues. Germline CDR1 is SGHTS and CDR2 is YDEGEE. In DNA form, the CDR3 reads TGTGCCAGCAGCTTGGTTGGCTCCACCTTC. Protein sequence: CASSLVGSTF.

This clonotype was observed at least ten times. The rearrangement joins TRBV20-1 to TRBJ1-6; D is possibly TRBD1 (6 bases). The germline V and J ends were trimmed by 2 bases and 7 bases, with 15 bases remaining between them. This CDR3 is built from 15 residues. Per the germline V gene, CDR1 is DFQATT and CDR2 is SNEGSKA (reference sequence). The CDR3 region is CSARRLGASNSPLHF. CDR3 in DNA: TGCAGTGCTAGAAGGTTGGGGGCGAGCAATTCACCCCTCCACTTT.

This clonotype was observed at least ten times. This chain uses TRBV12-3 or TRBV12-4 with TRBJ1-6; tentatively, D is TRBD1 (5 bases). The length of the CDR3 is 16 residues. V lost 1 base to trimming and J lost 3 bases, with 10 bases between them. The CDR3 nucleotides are TGTGCCAGCAGTTTAGTGGGCAGGGACTATAATTCACCCCTCCACTTT. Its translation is CASSLVGRDYNSPLHF.

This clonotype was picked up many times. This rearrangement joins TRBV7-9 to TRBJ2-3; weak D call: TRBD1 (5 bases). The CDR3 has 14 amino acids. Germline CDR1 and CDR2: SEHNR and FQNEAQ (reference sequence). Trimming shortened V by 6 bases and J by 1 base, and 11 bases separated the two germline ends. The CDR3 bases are TGTGCCAGCAGGAAGGGCAGGGGCACAGATACGCAGTATTTT. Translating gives CASRKGRGTDTQYF.

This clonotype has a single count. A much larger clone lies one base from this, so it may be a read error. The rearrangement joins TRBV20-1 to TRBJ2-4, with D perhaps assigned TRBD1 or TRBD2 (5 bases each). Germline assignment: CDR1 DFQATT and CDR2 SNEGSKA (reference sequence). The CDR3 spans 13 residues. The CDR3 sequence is CSARKGVTAAFRF. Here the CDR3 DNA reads TGCAGTGCTAGAAAAGGGGTGACAGCGGCGTTCAGGTTC.

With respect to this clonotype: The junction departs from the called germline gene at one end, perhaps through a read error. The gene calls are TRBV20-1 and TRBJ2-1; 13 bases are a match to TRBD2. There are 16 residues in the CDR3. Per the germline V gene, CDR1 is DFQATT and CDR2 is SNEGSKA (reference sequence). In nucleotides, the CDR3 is TGCGGTGCTAGGGGCCGAGGGAGACTAGCGGGAGGAGGGCAGTTCTTC. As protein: CGARGRGRLAGGGQFF.

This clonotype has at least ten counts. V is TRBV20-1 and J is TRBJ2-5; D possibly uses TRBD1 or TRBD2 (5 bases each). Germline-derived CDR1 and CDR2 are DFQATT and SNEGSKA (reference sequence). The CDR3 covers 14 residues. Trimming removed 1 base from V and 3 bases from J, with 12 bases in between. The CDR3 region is CSARAGTAEETQYF. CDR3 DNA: TGCAGTGCTAGAGCGGGGACGGCGGAAGAGACCCAGTACTTC.

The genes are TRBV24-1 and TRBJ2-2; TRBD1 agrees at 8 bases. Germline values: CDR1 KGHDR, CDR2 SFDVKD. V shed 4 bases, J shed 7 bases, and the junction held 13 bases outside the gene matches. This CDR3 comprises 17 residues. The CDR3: CATSDSGGSFSNGELFF. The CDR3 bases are TGTGCCACCAGTGACTCAGGGGGCAGTTTCTCCAACGGGGAGCTGTTTTTT.

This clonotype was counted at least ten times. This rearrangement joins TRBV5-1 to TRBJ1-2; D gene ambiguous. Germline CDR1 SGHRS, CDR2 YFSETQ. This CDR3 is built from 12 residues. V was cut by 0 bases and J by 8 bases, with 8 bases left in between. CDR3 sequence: CASSLEGSGYTF. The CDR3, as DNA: TGCGCCAGCAGCTTGGAGGGTAGCGGCTACACCTTC.

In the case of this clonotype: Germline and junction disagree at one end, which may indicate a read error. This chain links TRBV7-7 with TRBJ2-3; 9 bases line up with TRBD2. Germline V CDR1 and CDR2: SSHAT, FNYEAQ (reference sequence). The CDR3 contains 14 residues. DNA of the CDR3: TGTGCTAGCAGCTCTGGACTAGCGAGAGATACGCAGGATTTT. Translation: CASSSGLARDTQDF.

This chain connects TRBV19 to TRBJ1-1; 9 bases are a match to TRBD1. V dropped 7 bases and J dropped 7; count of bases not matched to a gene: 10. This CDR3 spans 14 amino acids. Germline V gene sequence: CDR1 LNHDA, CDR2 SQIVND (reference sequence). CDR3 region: CASTRDRDSLEAFF. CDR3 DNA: TGTGCCAGTACCCGGGACAGGGACAGCCTTGAAGCTTTCTTT. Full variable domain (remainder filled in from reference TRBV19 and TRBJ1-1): DGGITQSPKYLFRKEGQNVTLSCEQNLNHDAMYWYRQDPGQGLRLIYYSQIVNDFQKGDIAEGYSVSREKKESFPLTVTSAQKNPTAFYLCASTRDRDSLEAFFGQGTRLTVV.

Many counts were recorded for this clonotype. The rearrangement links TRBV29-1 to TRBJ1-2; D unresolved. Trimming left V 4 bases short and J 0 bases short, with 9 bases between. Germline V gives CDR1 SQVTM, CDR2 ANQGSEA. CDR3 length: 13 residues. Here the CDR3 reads CSVGRRANYGYTF. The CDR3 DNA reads TGCAGCGTTGGTCGAAGAGCTAACTATGGCTACACCTTC.

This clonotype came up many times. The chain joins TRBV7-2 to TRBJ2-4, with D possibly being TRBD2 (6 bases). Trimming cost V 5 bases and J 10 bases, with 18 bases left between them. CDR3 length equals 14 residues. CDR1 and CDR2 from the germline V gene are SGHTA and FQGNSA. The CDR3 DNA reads TGTGCCAGCAGCCAGACTAGGAATGATTGGATTCAGTACTTC. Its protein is CASSQTRNDWIQYF.

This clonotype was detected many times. CDR3 residues: CSARSDATQVLYGYTF. In DNA, the CDR3 is TGCAGTGCTAGAAGCGATGCCACACAGGTTTTGTATGGCTACACCTTC. The chain carries TRBV20-1 and TRBJ1-2, with D perhaps matching TRBD1 (5 bases). The CDR3 is made up of 16 amino acids. Germline CDR1 is DFQATT and CDR2 is SNEGSKA (reference sequence). V dropped 2 bases and J dropped 5 bases, with 21 bases sitting between them.

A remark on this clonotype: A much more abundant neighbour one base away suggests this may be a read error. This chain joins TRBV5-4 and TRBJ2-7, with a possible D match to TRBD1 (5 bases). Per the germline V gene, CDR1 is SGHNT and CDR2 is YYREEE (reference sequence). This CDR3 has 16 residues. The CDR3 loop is CASSLVTGSNSYGQYF. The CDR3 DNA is TGTGCCAGCAGCTTGGTCACAGGTTCCAACTCCTACGGGCAGTACTTC.

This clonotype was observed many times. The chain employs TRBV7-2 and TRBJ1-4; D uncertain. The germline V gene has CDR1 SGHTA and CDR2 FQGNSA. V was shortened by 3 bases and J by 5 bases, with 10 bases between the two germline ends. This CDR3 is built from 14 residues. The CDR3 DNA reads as TGTGCCAGCAGCTTGTCGGCGGGAAATGAAAAACTGTTTTTT. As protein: CASSLSAGNEKLFF.

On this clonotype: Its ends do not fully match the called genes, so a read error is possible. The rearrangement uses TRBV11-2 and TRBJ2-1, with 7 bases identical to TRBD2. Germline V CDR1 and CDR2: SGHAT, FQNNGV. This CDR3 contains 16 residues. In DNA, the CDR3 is TGTGCCAGCAGCTCGACTAGCAGGCGTTCCTCCAATGACCAGTTCTTC. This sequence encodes CASSSTSRRSSNDQFF.

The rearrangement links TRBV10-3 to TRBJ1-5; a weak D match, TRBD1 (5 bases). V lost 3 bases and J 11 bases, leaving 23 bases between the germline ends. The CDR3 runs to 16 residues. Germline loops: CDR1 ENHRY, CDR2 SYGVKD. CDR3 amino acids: CAISDGTSGSQETQHF. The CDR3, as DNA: TGTGCCATCAGTGACGGGACTAGCGGGTCCCAAGAGACCCAGCATTTT.

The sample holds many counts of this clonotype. This CDR3 is CASHSLRGNTIYF. The CDR3 DNA sequence: TGCGCCAGCCACAGCTTAAGGGGAAACACCATATATTTT. V and J are TRBV10-1 and TRBJ1-3, with no clear D. Germline V CDR1 and CDR2: WNHNN, SYGVQD (reference sequence). Trimming removed 8 bases from V and 4 bases from J, with 12 bases in between. This CDR3 has 13 residues.

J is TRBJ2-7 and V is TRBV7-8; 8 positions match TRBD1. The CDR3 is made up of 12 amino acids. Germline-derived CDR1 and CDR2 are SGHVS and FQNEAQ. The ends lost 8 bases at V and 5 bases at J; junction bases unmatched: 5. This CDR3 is CASGQGSHEQYF. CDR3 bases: TGTGCCAGCGGACAGGGCAGCCACGAGCAGTACTTC.

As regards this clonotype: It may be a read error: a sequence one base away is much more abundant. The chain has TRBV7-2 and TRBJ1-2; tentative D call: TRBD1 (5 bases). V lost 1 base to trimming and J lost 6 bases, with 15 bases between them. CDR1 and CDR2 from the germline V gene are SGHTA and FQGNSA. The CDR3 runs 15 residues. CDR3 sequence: CASSLDCGARNGYTF. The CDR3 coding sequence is TGTGCCAGCAGCTTAGACTGTGGGGCGCGTAATGGCTACACCTTC.

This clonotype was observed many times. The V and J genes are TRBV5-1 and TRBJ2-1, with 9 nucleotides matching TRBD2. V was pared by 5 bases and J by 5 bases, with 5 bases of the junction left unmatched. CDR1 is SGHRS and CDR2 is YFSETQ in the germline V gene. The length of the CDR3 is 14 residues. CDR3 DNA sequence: TGCGCCAGCAGTGGTCTAGCGGGAAACAATGAGCAGTTCTTC. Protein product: CASSGLAGNNEQFF.